One and the same sample provided the 27 T cell receptor beta chains below, sequenced in a study of T cells in Graves' hyperthyroidism and ophthalmopathy. Using RNA transcripts as the source, TCR beta CDR3 regions were amplified. The HTBI primer set was used in a first-round RT-PCR of the TCR CDR3. TCRdb reprocessed the multiplex PCR reads with MiXCR, giving one entry per CDR3 protein. The sample lists 450,000 to 700,000 distinct CDR3 sequences, roughly 46% occurring once. Source material: peripheral blood or thyroid tissue (not recorded which). These receptors were taken from an adult woman with Graves' disease, either hyperthyroidism or ophthalmopathy (not recorded which).

This clonotype has ten or more counts. CDR3 coding DNA: TGCAGTGCTAGACAGGTTAAAGAGACCCAGTACTTC. It translates to CSARQVKETQYF. The chain combines TRBV20-1 with TRBJ2-5; the D is unclear. Trimming left V 2 bases short and J 3 bases short, with 7 bases between. The CDR3 is 12 residues long. The germline gives CDR1 DFQATT, CDR2 SNEGSKA (reference sequence).

This clonotype was detected ten times or more. The gene calls are TRBV6-2 or TRBV6-3 and TRBJ1-5; D possibly corresponds to TRBD1 (5 bases). The germline gives CDR1 MNHEY, CDR2 SVGEGT. Trimming took off 5 bases at V and 4 bases at J, with 12 bases between the two ends. The CDR3 totals 14 residues. CDR3 residues: CASSPQPGNQPQHF. CDR3 bases: TGTGCCAGCAGTCCGCAGCCAGGGAATCAGCCCCAGCATTTT.

This chain joins TRBV20-1 and TRBJ2-5, with TRBD1 identical over 7 bases. Trimming removed 5 bases from V and 0 bases from J; junction bases left unmatched: 6. Looked up from germline, CDR1 is DFQATT and CDR2 is SNEGSKA (reference sequence). The CDR3 covers 14 residues. The CDR3 DNA is TGCAGTGCTGAGCGACAGGGATACCAAGAGACCCAGTACTTC. Its translation is CSAERQGYQETQYF.

The rearrangement joins TRBV24-1 to TRBJ2-2; 7 nucleotides align to TRBD1. The length of the CDR3 is 15 residues. The V gene end was trimmed by 0 bases and the J gene end by 4 bases; junction bases not matched to a gene: 1. The germline V gene has CDR1 KGHDR and CDR2 SFDVKD. CDR3 DNA sequence: TGTGCCACCAGTGATTTGGACAGGGCCACCGGGGAGCTGTTTTTT. It yields the protein CATSDLDRATGELFF.

The genes are TRBV11-2 and TRBJ1-1; D is unresolved. V lost 2 bases to trimming and J lost 5 bases, with 9 bases between them. Germline loops: CDR1 SGHAT, CDR2 FQNNGV. The CDR3 has 13 amino acids. The DNA of the CDR3 is TGTGCCAGCAGCTTACCGGTTACGACTGAAGCTTTCTTT. It specifies CASSLPVTTEAFF.

This clonotype appeared many times. The chain carries TRBV20-1 and TRBJ2-7; 10 bases agree with TRBD2. There are 15 residues in the CDR3. The V gene's germline CDR1 is DFQATT and CDR2 SNEGSKA (reference sequence). Trimming cost V 3 bases and J 3 bases; bases outside gene matches: 8. CDR3 sequence reads: CSASGPSGRIYEQYF. The CDR3 coding sequence is TGCAGTGCTAGCGGACCTAGCGGGAGAATCTACGAGCAGTACTTC.

This rearrangement joins TRBV20-1 to TRBJ2-3; D is unresolved. Deletions cut 6 bases from V and 2 bases from J, with 12 bases between. The CDR3 consists of 13 residues. Germline V gene sequence: CDR1 DFQATT, CDR2 SNEGSKA (reference sequence). The CDR3 sequence is CSAPIYHTDTQYF. The CDR3 region has the DNA TGCAGTGCACCTATTTACCACACAGATACGCAGTATTTT.

This chain joins TRBV10-1 and TRBJ1-4, with 11 bases that match TRBD1. V lost 4 bases, J lost 8 bases, and 3 bases stayed unmatched. CDR1 and CDR2 (germline): WNHNN, SYGVQD (reference sequence). The CDR3 is made up of 14 amino acids. Here the CDR3 reads CASSGTGGEEKLFF. In nucleotides, the CDR3 is TGCGCCAGCAGTGGGACAGGGGGCGAGGAAAAACTGTTTTTT.

The chain is built from TRBV7-2 and TRBJ1-2; TRBD1 matches 9 bases. This CDR3 is 15 amino acids long. The germline gives CDR1 SGHTA, CDR2 FQGNSA. Trimming removed 5 bases from V and 3 bases from J; junction bases left unmatched: 7. The CDR3 spells CASSNYRGPDYGYTF. CDR3 coding DNA: TGTGCCAGCAGCAACTACAGGGGGCCCGACTATGGCTACACCTTC. The whole variable domain, filled in from reference TRBV7-2 and TRBJ1-2, reads GAGVSQSPSNKVTEKGKDVELRCDPISGHTALYWYRQSLGQGLEFLIYFQGNSAPDKSGLPSDRFSAERTGGSVSTLTIQRTQQEDSAVYLCASSNYRGPDYGYTFGSGTRLTVV.

This clonotype has at least ten counts. The chain has TRBV5-1 and TRBJ1-1, with D possibly being TRBD1 (5 bases). Germline CDR1 and CDR2: SGHRS and YFSETQ. The V end lost 0 bases, the J end lost 0 bases, and 12 bases lay between the germline ends. This CDR3 has 16 amino acids. The CDR3 DNA follows: TGCGCCAGCAGCTTGGAGCTGGCAGGGTTGAACACTGAAGCTTTCTTT. Protein product: CASSLELAGLNTEAFF. Supplemented by reference TRBV5-1 and TRBJ1-1, the full variable domain reads KAGVTQTPRYLIKTRGQQVTLSCSPISGHRSVSWYQQTPGQGLQFLFEYFSETQRNKGNFPGRFSGRQFSNSRSEMNVSTLELGDSALYLCASSLELAGLNTEAFFGQGTRLTVV.

The V gene is TRBV20-1, the J gene TRBJ2-7; 8 bases agree with TRBD1. Germline loops: CDR1 DFQATT, CDR2 SNEGSKA (reference sequence). The CDR3 contains 15 residues. V shed 5 bases and J 4 bases; nucleotides not matched to a gene: 13. CDR3 sequence reads: CSAPRRDRSSYEQYF. The DNA of the CDR3 is TGCAGTGCTCCCCGGCGGGACAGGTCTTCATACGAGCAGTACTTC.

This chain joins TRBV27 and TRBJ1-3; no clear D gene. Trimming took 7 bases from V and 0 from J, leaving 10 bases between them. Germline CDR1 and CDR2: MNHEY and SMNVEV (reference sequence). The CDR3 is made up of 14 amino acids. The CDR3 DNA follows: TGTGCCAGCAATATCACCAGCTCTGGAAACACCATATATTTT. Translating gives CASNITSSGNTIYF.

Many counts were recorded for this clonotype. The chain combines TRBV2 with TRBJ1-2, with 7 nucleotides matching TRBD1. The CDR3 has 14 amino acids. CDR1 and CDR2 (germline): SNHLY, FYNNEI. Trimming took 6 bases from V and 2 from J; bases not matched to a gene: 6. DNA of the CDR3: TGTGCCAGCAGCTGGACAGGACTGAACTATGGCTACACCTTC. This sequence encodes CASSWTGLNYGYTF.

The V and J genes are TRBV7-3 and TRBJ2-5; unclear D gene. The CDR3 is 17 residues long. Germline V gives CDR1 SGHTA, CDR2 FQGTGA. V was pared by 5 bases and J by 9 bases, with 28 bases between. CDR3: CASSMLTRVGTNQPQYF. The DNA for the CDR3 is TGTGCCAGCAGCATGCTAACCCGGGTTGGAACAAATCAGCCCCAGTACTTC.

This clonotype was counted many times. The chain is built from TRBV12-3 or TRBV12-4 and TRBJ1-3; D remains unclear. The CDR3 is 15 residues long. V lost 6 bases to trimming and J lost 6 bases, with 18 bases between them. CDR3 in amino acids: CASRLGSPYQNTIYF. The CDR3 DNA reads as TGTGCCAGCAGACTCGGGAGCCCTTACCAAAACACCATATATTTT.

V gene TRBV13 combines with J gene TRBJ1-2; TRBD1 matches 8 bases. This CDR3 is 14 amino acids long. Germline CDR1 is PRHDT and CDR2 is FYEKMQ (reference sequence). V gave up 5 bases and J gave up 4 bases; unmatched junction bases: 6. The CDR3 spells CASSPRTGIYGYTF. Here the CDR3 DNA reads TGTGCCAGCAGCCCTCGGACAGGGATCTATGGCTACACCTTC.

This clonotype appeared many times. The chain combines TRBV5-4 with TRBJ2-7; TRBD1 agrees at 7 bases. CDR1 is SGHNT, CDR2 YYREEE, per germline (reference sequence). This CDR3 is built from 14 residues. J gave up 0 bases and V 4 bases, and 4 bases lay outside the gene matches. The CDR3 spells CASSPGQLSYEQYF. The CDR3 region has the DNA TGTGCCAGCAGCCCGGGACAGCTCTCCTACGAGCAGTACTTC.

CDR3 sequence reads: CSASEDLNTGELFF. The CDR3 region has the DNA TGCAGTGCTAGTGAGGACCTGAACACCGGGGAGCTGTTTTTT. The J gene is TRBJ2-2, the V gene TRBV20-1; unclear D gene. Germline V lookup: CDR1 DFQATT, CDR2 SNEGSKA (reference sequence). The CDR3 is made up of 14 amino acids. Deletions cut 3 bases from V and 1 base from J, with 9 bases between.

There are many counts of this clonotype. The V call is TRBV24-1, the J call TRBJ1-5; 7 nucleotides match TRBD1. The CDR3 spans 15 residues. Germline V CDR1 and CDR2: KGHDR, SFDVKD. The V segment lost 2 bases and the J segment 6 bases; nucleotides outside the gene matches: 6. The CDR3 bases are TGTGCCACCAGTGATTCTAGACAGGGTCGTCAGCCCCAGCATTTT. Amino acids: CATSDSRQGRQPQHF.

This clonotype has ten or more counts. J is TRBJ1-1 and V is TRBV9; tentatively, D is TRBD1 (6 bases). The CDR3 consists of 14 residues. With 4 bases removed from V and 1 base from J, the gap between germline ends came to 11 bases. Germline CDR1 is SGDLS and CDR2 is YYNGEE. The CDR3 DNA follows: TGTGCCAGCAGCCCCTCAGGGGCGAACACTGAAGCTTTCTTT. Its translation is CASSPSGANTEAFF.

This clonotype turned up a few times. The chain has TRBV25-1 and TRBJ1-2; no clear D. V was shortened by 5 bases and J by 3 bases, with 13 bases between the two germline ends. CDR1 MGHDK and CDR2 SYGVNS come from the germline V gene. CDR3 size: 14 residues. The CDR3 nucleotides read TGTGCCAGCAGTCCGGTACGGGATTACTATGGCTACACCTTC. It specifies CASSPVRDYYGYTF.

This clonotype was seen many times. The V call is TRBV15, the J call TRBJ2-5, with TRBD1 matching 8 bases. Trimming at V came to 4 bases and at J to 4 bases, leaving 2 bases not matched to a gene. CDR1 and CDR2 (germline): LNHNV, YYDKDF (reference sequence). The CDR3 contains 13 residues. The CDR3 sequence is CATSIDRGETQYF. CDR3 sequence (DNA): TGTGCCACCAGCATCGACAGGGGAGAGACCCAGTACTTC.

The chain couples TRBV2 to TRBJ2-7; the match to TRBD1 covers 7 bases. The CDR3 extends over 15 amino acids. Trimming at V came to 6 bases and at J to 6 bases, leaving 14 bases not matched to a gene. Germline V CDR1 and CDR2: SNHLY, FYNNEI. CDR3 sequence: CASSSTGEDSPEQYF. The CDR3 nucleotides are TGTGCCAGCAGCAGTACAGGGGAAGATTCCCCCGAGCAGTACTTC.

This chain connects TRBV20-1 to TRBJ2-3; 12 bases are shared with TRBD2. This CDR3 is built from 17 residues. V shed 5 bases and J 6 bases; nucleotides not matched to a gene: 15. Germline assignment: CDR1 DFQATT and CDR2 SNEGSKA (reference sequence). CDR3: CSAGWTSGELAGDTQYF. In DNA form, the CDR3 reads TGCAGTGCTGGATGGACTAGCGGGGAACTTGCGGGGGATACGCAGTATTTT.

The gene calls are TRBV7-3 and TRBJ1-6; the D gene is possibly TRBD1 (6 bases). This CDR3 is 16 amino acids long. Germline CDR1 SGHTA, CDR2 FQGTGA. V gave up 1 base and J gave up 7 bases, with 14 bases separating them. CDR3 sequence: CASSLNPQGRNSPLHF. CDR3 sequence (DNA): TGTGCCAGCAGCTTAAACCCACAGGGTAGAAATTCACCCCTCCACTTT.

This clonotype showed up many times. The chain employs TRBV5-5 and TRBJ1-6; D gene ambiguous. The CDR3 totals 14 residues. Looked up from germline, CDR1 is SGHKS and CDR2 is YYEKEE (reference sequence). Deletions cut 2 bases from V and 3 bases from J, with 6 bases between. The CDR3 spells CASSFDGYNSPLHF. The CDR3 DNA sequence: TGTGCCAGCAGCTTCGACGGCTATAATTCACCCCTCCACTTT. Full variable domain (rest looked up from reference TRBV5-5 and TRBJ1-6): DAGVTQSPTHLIKTRGQQVTLRCSPISGHKSVSWYQQVLGQGPQFIFQYYEKEERGRGNFPDRFSARQFPNYSSELNVNALLLGDSALYLCASSFDGYNSPLHFGNGTRLTVT.

The CDR3 sequence is CASSPGTGADYEQYF. CDR3 DNA: TGTGCCAGCAGCCCGGGGACAGGGGCTGACTACGAGCAGTACTTC. V gene TRBV7-9 combines with J gene TRBJ2-7, with TRBD1 matching over 10 bases. J gave up 3 bases and V 5 bases, and 7 bases lay outside the gene matches. Germline V CDR1 and CDR2: SEHNR, FQNEAQ (reference sequence). This CDR3 has 15 residues. The full variable domain, completed using reference TRBV7-9 and TRBJ2-7, is DTGVSQNPRHKITKRGQNVTFRCDPISEHNRLYWYRQTLGQGPEFLTYFQNEAQLEKSRLLSDRFSAERPKGSFSTLEIQRTEQGDSAMYLCASSPGTGADYEQYFGPGTRLTVT.